Below, one T cell receptor beta chain is given with its context. Its antigen is currently unknown. Generated by immunoSEQ multiplex PCR, the TCRdb table keeps only in-frame clones and is missing some. Found here are roughly 24,000 clones, just under 95% of them singletons; the top ten hold about 17%. This sample is part of a study of chemoradiotherapy in HPV16-positive cancers. General observations from the study: Candidate HPV-specific clones and E7-related TCR motifs grew in tumor during treatment. For HPV16-positive patients, expanding HPV-responsive T cells associated with longer recurrence-free survival. The functional HPV-specific definition rests on just a couple of HPV16-positive patients.

Over chemoradiotherapy, repertoires were sampled more than once. Germline assignment: CDR1 LGHNT and CDR2 FRNRAP. V was trimmed by 5 bases and J by 4 bases, leaving 8 bases between them. There are 12 residues in the CDR3. This TCR was sampled from a human donor with HPV-associated anogenital cancer. Sample: blood, taken from a patient who underwent chemoradiotherapy. This chain joins TRBV12-5 and TRBJ1-1, with unresolved D. In DNA form, the CDR3 reads TGTGCTAGTGGTCACGATCCCACTGAAGCTTTCTTT. It encodes CASGHDPTEAFF.